The 9 T cell receptor beta chains listed next were all sequenced from one sample in a study of T-cell reconstitution after alpha-beta-depleted transplantation in children. Unique molecular identifiers were built into the TCRbeta library. TCRdb independently ran MiXCR on the PCR reads; one entry per CDR3 protein. The sample has fewer than 750,000 distinct CDR3 sequences, 25% to 30% seen once. The sample consisted of PBMCs, taken before TCRalphabeta/CD19-depleted stem cell transplant. The receptors were gathered from a boy under two years old with Wiskott-Aldrich syndrome, due to receive a stem cell transplant.

There are a few counts of this clonotype. The chain is built from TRBV5-1 and TRBJ2-7; D perhaps matches TRBD1 (6 bases). Trimming left V 0 bases short and J 3 bases short, with 10 bases between. Germline V CDR1 and CDR2: SGHRS, YFSETQ. The CDR3 consists of 14 residues. CDR3 loop: CASSLGGQFYEQYF. Written as DNA, the CDR3 is TGCGCCAGCAGCTTGGGTGGACAGTTCTACGAGCAGTACTTC.

The CDR3 DNA reads as TGTGCCAGCAGCTTGGTCCGGGCTAGCGGCTCCTACAATGAGCAGTTCTTC. The encoded protein is CASSLVRASGSYNEQFF. The V gene is TRBV5-4, the J gene TRBJ2-1; 7 bases fit TRBD2. This CDR3 is 17 amino acids long. CDR1 and CDR2 (germline): SGHNT, YYREEE (reference sequence). V gave up 0 bases and J gave up 0 bases; unmatched junction bases: 6.

J is TRBJ1-5 and V is TRBV5-1; D gene uncertain. CDR1 SGHRS and CDR2 YFSETQ come from the germline V gene. The CDR3 totals 16 residues. The germline V and J ends were trimmed by 0 bases and 1 base, with 11 bases remaining between them. CDR3 coding DNA: TGCGCCAGCAGCTTGGAACCCGGACGGAGCAATCAGCCCCAGCATTTT. Its protein product is CASSLEPGRSNQPQHF.

The rearrangement joins TRBV6-1 to TRBJ1-2; the D gene is possibly TRBD1 (6 bases). From germline, CDR1 is MNHNS and CDR2 SASEGT. This CDR3 has 15 amino acids. V shed 2 bases and J shed 4 bases, with 14 bases lying between them. CDR3 loop: CASSEYADSLYGYTF. CDR3 in DNA: TGTGCCAGCAGTGAATATGCGGACAGCCTCTATGGCTACACCTTC.

This clonotype was recorded a few times. The chain recombines TRBV27 with TRBJ2-1; 8 nucleotides agree with TRBD2. The junction had 11 bases not matched to a gene; V was cut back by 6 bases and J by 13 bases. Germline loops: CDR1 MNHEY, CDR2 SMNVEV (reference sequence). The CDR3 length is 13 residues. Here the CDR3 DNA reads TGTGCCAGCAGCCTTTACGGGAGCGGGGGACAGTTCTTC. The encoded protein is CASSLYGSGGQFF.

The V gene is TRBV20-1, the J gene TRBJ2-3; D perhaps matches TRBD2 (5 bases). The CDR3 has 13 amino acids. The V gene's germline CDR1 is DFQATT and CDR2 SNEGSKA (reference sequence). Trimming removed 1 base from V and 5 bases from J, with 10 bases in between. The CDR3 nucleotides are TGCAGTGCTAGAGGACTAACCAAAGATACGCAGTATTTT. It encodes CSARGLTKDTQYF.

The chain is built from TRBV5-1 and TRBJ2-5; possibly TRBD2 for D (6 bases). CDR3 length: 16 amino acids. Per germline, CDR1 SGHRS and CDR2 YFSETQ. The V end lost 0 bases, the J end lost 3 bases, and 15 bases lay between the germline ends. CDR3 in DNA: TGCGCCAGCAGCTTGGTACGCCTAGCGCATAAAGAGACCCAGTACTTC. This sequence encodes CASSLVRLAHKETQYF.

The V and J genes are TRBV12-3 or TRBV12-4 and TRBJ1-1; D is undetermined. There are 13 residues in the CDR3. The ends were cut back, 3 bases at V and 4 bases at J, with 9 bases in the middle. CDR3 in amino acids: CASSFFRATEAFF. For the CDR3, the DNA is TGTGCCAGCAGTTTTTTCCGGGCCACTGAAGCTTTCTTT.

Ten or more counts support this clonotype. This chain links TRBV3-1 with TRBJ2-1; D gene unclear. Germline lookup yields CDR1 LGHDT and CDR2 YNNKEL (reference sequence). The V end was cut by 1 base, the J end by 2 bases, with 3 bases between. The length of the CDR3 is 13 residues. The CDR3 bases are TGTGCCAGCAGCCAAGGTGCCTACAATGAGCAGTTCTTC. It translates to CASSQGAYNEQFF.